This T cell receptor beta chain came from a study of response to subunit inactivated influenza vaccine. CDR3 size: 13 residues. The germline CDR1 and CDR2 sequences are SEHNR and FQNEAQ (reference sequence). Trimming took 3 bases from V and 2 from J, leaving 5 bases between them. This clonotype was observed a handful of times. One entry per CDR3 protein results from TCRdb running MiXCR on the RT-PCR reads. Seen here are about 310,000 distinct CDR3 sequences, 20% to 25% observed once, and the top ten hold roughly 10%. The sequencing used PBMCs from blood, collected approximately 20 months after vaccination. This TCR was sampled from a man aged 50-75 years who received an inactivated influenza vaccine. The V and J genes are TRBV7-9 and TRBJ1-3; D gene unclear. CDR3 sequence reads: CASSFVAGNTIYF. The CDR3 bases are TGTGCCAGCAGCTTCGTCGCTGGAAACACCATATATTTT.